The rows below give T cell receptor beta chains drawn from one sample of a study of T-cell memory formation after mild COVID-19. TCRdb recomputed calls from the 5' RACE reads with MiXCR, one row per CDR3 protein. The sample holds about 600,000 distinct CDR3 sequences, roughly 20% seen once. Material for sequencing was PBMCs or a T cell subset sorted from them (not recorded which). The receptors come from an adult woman who had mild COVID-19 (a few samples of this study predate the infection). Cell type and time point are not known. Both conserved end residues are part of each CDR3. The D gene is left open where the match is weak. Expanded clones are given a class, and other clones once, few, many or no size at all.

clone size	V gene	J gene	D gene	CDR3 protein	CDR3 DNA
.	TRBV18	TRBJ1-5	.	CASSPQLDQPQHF	TGTGCCAGCTCACCACAGCTAGATCAGCCCCAGCATTTT
.	TRBV27	TRBJ2-7	.	CASSLRLGAGTSYEQYF	TGTGCCAGCAGTTTAAGGTTGGGGGCAGGGACATCCTACGAGCAGTACTTC
.	TRBV25-1	TRBJ2-3	TRBD1	CASGRQGTDTQYF	TGTGCCAGCGGAAGACAGGGTACGGATACGCAGTATTTT
.	TRBV6-4	TRBJ2-3	TRBD2	CASSDSSSGTVDTQYF	TGTGCCAGCAGTGACTCGAGTAGCGGGACGGTAGATACGCAGTATTTT
.	TRBV9	TRBJ1-2	.	CASSVGVGRLAPSVF	TGTGCCAGCAGCGTAGGAGTTGGCAGGTTGGCCCCGAGTGTCTTC
once	TRBV4-3	TRBJ1-2	.	CASSQDRGGTYGYTF	TGCGCCAGCAGCCAAGACCGAGGAGGGACCTATGGCTACACCTTC
few	TRBV7-3	TRBJ1-2	.	CASSPGIGVSYGYTF	TGTGCCAGCAGCCCGGGGATCGGGGTATCGTATGGCTACACCTTC
.	TRBV18	TRBJ1-6	.	CASSQQTRATNSPLHF	TGTGCCAGCTCACAACAGACGCGGGCAACTAATTCACCCCTCCACTTT
.	TRBV7-3	TRBJ2-3	.	CASSLVHTDTQYF	TGTGCCAGCAGCTTAGTCCACACAGATACGCAGTATTTT
.	TRBV18	TRBJ2-1	TRBD2	CASSPRLLAGSYNEQFF	TGTGCCAGCTCACCAAGGTTGCTAGCGGGTTCCTACAATGAGCAGTTCTTC
.	TRBV12-3/TRBV12-4	TRBJ1-1	.	CASSLTKAGTEAFF	TGTGCCAGCAGTCTGACGAAAGCGGGGACTGAAGCTTTCTTT
few	TRBV7-3	TRBJ2-2	.	CASSLIAGMDTGELFF	TGTGCCAGCAGCTTAATTGCGGGGATGGACACCGGGGAGCTGTTTTTT
.	TRBV2	TRBJ2-7	.	CASSPSLEMGTYEQYF	TGTGCCAGCAGTCCCTCCCTAGAGATGGGAACCTACGAGCAGTACTTC
few	TRBV6-2/TRBV6-3	TRBJ2-5	.	CASSYPLTEQQETQYF	TGTGCCAGCAGTTATCCCTTAACGGAACAGCAAGAGACCCAGTACTTC
.	TRBV11-3	TRBJ2-5	TRBD1	CASSGGQEALAETQYF	TGTGCCAGCAGCGGGGGACAGGAGGCGTTAGCTGAGACCCAGTACTTC